The T cell receptor (beta chain) under discussion was sequenced for a study of post-analysis software for immune sequencing data. Whole-study findings and limits: Those with multiple sclerosis, the patient group, showed significantly lower normalized Chao1 diversity than controls.

Every TCR beta cDNA library bore unique molecular identifiers. T cells, about 0.9 to 11 million of them, yielded some 500,000 cDNA molecules. TCRdb used MiXCR to reprocess the PCR reads, holding one entry per CDR3 protein. The sample contains approximately 350,000 distinct CDR3 sequences, less than 40% of which appear only once. Worth noting for this clonotype: Its target is unknown.

The sequencing input was blood. The receptor was isolated from a girl between 5 and 17 years old with multiple sclerosis.

CDR3 nucleotide sequence: TGTGCCAGCAGTCGCGGACTAGCGGGGGTTCCCTCCTACAATGAGCAGTTCTTC. Its translation is CASSRGLAGVPSYNEQFF. The V and J genes are TRBV12-3 or TRBV12-4 and TRBJ2-1; 13 bases fit TRBD2. V dropped 5 bases and J dropped 0; count of bases not matched to a gene: 7. This CDR3 region has 18 residues.